Listed below are T cell receptor beta chains from one sample, sequenced in a study of early T cells in non-severe SARS-CoV-2 infection. TCRdb ran MiXCR on the 5' RACE reads and lists one entry per CDR3 protein. The data contain more than 80,000 distinct CDR3 sequences, approximately 10% of them seen just once; the ten biggest clones take up approximately 5.3%. Input material: whole blood. Source of these receptors: an adult who was a healthcare worker with PCR-confirmed SARS-CoV-2 infection or an uninfected control (not recorded which). CDR3s include the opening cysteine and the closing phenylalanine or tryptophan. Each record gives: V gene, D gene, clone size, J gene, CDR3 DNA, CDR3 protein. The D gene is left open where the match is weak. Part of the rows lack a size; the others show once, few, many or a class for expanded clones.

>TRBV2|-|few|TRBJ1-4
TGTGCCAGCATGAGGGATGGTCGTGTCCTCAATGAAAAACTGTTTTTT
CASMRDGRVLNEKLFF
>TRBV20-1|-|few|TRBJ2-5
TGCAGTGCTAGAGATGGGATAGCGTCGGAGACCCAGTACTTC
CSARDGIASETQYF
>TRBV4-1|-|-|TRBJ1-2
TGCGCCAGCAGCCTTGGACTGGCCGCGGGCTACACCTTC
CASSLGLAAGYTF
>TRBV7-2|-|-|TRBJ1-1
TGTGCCAGCAGCTCTTCAGGGGTGAACACTGAAGCTTTCTTT
CASSSSGVNTEAFF
>TRBV28|-|-|TRBJ2-7
TGTGCCAGCAGTTCCCTTACCCGGGGGAAGTACGAGCAGTACTTC
CASSSLTRGKYEQYF
>TRBV20-1|TRBD1|few|TRBJ2-1
TGCAGTGCTAGTGGTGGACAGGTAGGAGAGCAGTTCTTC
CSASGGQVGEQFF
>TRBV20-1|-|few|TRBJ2-2
TGCAGTGCTCCGTTTGGGGGAAACACCGGGGAGCTGTTTTTT
CSAPFGGNTGELFF
>TRBV6-5|-|medium-sized|TRBJ1-1
TGTGCCAGCAGTTACTGGGTAGTCAGGCAGGGCGCTGAAGCTTTCTTT
CASSYWVVRQGAEAFF
>TRBV3-1|-|-|TRBJ1-1
TGTGCCAGCAGCCTCCACTTCGGGGGTGCGGACACTGAAGCTTTCTTT
CASSLHFGGADTEAFF
>TRBV29-1|-|-|TRBJ2-1
TGCAGCGTTGACACAGACCGGGACTCCTACAATGAGCAGTTCTTC
CSVDTDRDSYNEQFF
>TRBV5-1|TRBD2|many|TRBJ2-5
TGCGCCAGCAGCCCGACTAGCGGTCTACAAGAGACCCAGTACTTC
CASSPTSGLQETQYF
>TRBV7-8|-|few|TRBJ2-4
TGTGCCAGCAGCCTAATCGGACTAACCAAAAACATTCAGTACTTC
CASSLIGLTKNIQYF
>TRBV6-1|-|-|TRBJ1-5
TGTGCCAGCATGGGGAATCAGCCCCAGCATTTT
CASMGNQPQHF
>TRBV7-9|-|many|TRBJ2-1
TGTGCCAGCAGCTTGACGATCTCCTACAATGAGCAGTTCTTC
CASSLTISYNEQFF
>TRBV24-1|TRBD2|few|TRBJ2-1
TGTGCCACCAGTGATGGGGGGGGGACGCCGAGCAATGAGCAGTTCTTC
CATSDGGGTPSNEQFF
>TRBV30|-|-|TRBJ2-3
TGTGCCTCGAACCCGACGGGGAGCACAGATACGCAGTATTTT
CASNPTGSTDTQYF
>TRBV5-1|TRBD2|-|TRBJ2-3
TGCGCCAGCAGCTTGGGCCCAGCGGGAACCACAGATACGCAGTATTTT
CASSLGPAGTTDTQYF
>TRBV9|-|many|TRBJ2-1
TGTGCCAGCAGCGTAGTGGCGGGAATAGCTAGTGAGCAGTTCTTC
CASSVVAGIASEQFF
>TRBV5-4|-|-|TRBJ1-2
TGTGCCAGCAGCCAACAGGGACCCAACTATGGCTACACCTTC
CASSQQGPNYGYTF
>TRBV5-1|-|many|TRBJ1-2
TGCGCCAGCAGCCCCGCAGGGCGCGGCTATGGCTACACCTTC
CASSPAGRGYGYTF
>TRBV3-1|-|-|TRBJ1-1
TGTGCCAGCAGCCCACAACAGGGAGTAGCTTTCTTT
CASSPQQGVAFF
>TRBV20-1|-|many|TRBJ1-4
TGCAGTGCCCAGCACAGGGAAATTAATGAAAAACTGTTTTTT
CSAQHREINEKLFF
>TRBV5-1|-|many|TRBJ2-1
TGCGCCAGCAGCTTGGGGACTCTGAGCCGGGGATCTGCAAATGAGCAGTTCTTC
CASSLGTLSRGSANEQFF
>TRBV28|-|-|TRBJ1-4
TGTGCCAGCAACTCCGCAACCAAGACAGCCTTTAATGAAAAACTGTTTTTT
CASNSATKTAFNEKLFF